Listed below are T cell receptor beta chains from one sample, sequenced in a study of blood T cell repertoires in COVID-19. Clones were read by immunoSEQ multiplex PCR, and TCRdb kept only the in-frame ones, dropping some. The data hold about 77,000 clones, with more than 90% observed a single time. Sequencing was performed on peripheral blood. These receptors were collected from an elderly woman with active or convalescent COVID-19. CDR3s include the opening cysteine and the closing phenylalanine or tryptophan.

v_call	j_call	cdr3_aa
TRBV4-3	TRBJ2-3	CASSQDLNIGTGRADTQYF
TRBV7-3	TRBJ2-1	CASSSDDRRGGEQFF
TRBV24-1	TRBJ2-3	CATSDSMTGGSDTQYF
TRBV4-2	TRBJ2-2	CASSQDRRRGGTTGELFF
TRBV28	TRBJ1-4	CASREGTGVNEKLFF
TRBV24-1	TRBJ1-5	CATSDGDSRPPQHF
TRBV4-3	TRBJ2-5	CASSQGTSGGVGETQYF
TRBV5-4	TRBJ2-1	CASSTLAGGSSSYNEQFF
TRBV4-3	TRBJ2-5	CASSQDPGPETQYF
TRBV5-4	TRBJ2-3	CASSKRDTQYF
TRBV5-1	TRBJ2-1	CASSPPLIAGGNNEQFF
TRBV7-2	TRBJ2-7	CASSPRAGSYEQYF
TRBV12-3/TRBV12-4	TRBJ1-1	CASRAGGSEAFF
TRBV6-5	TRBJ1-6	CASSSTGDNSPLHF
TRBV7-9	TRBJ1-1	CASSETGGGRGTEAFF
TRBV5-4	TRBJ1-5	CASSPLGGAFLDSNQPQHF
TRBV7-9	TRBJ1-2	CASSPKTGGGYGYTF
TRBV5-1	TRBJ1-6	CASSLQGRAYNSPLHF
TRBV28	TRBJ1-2	CASRPPRQGNYGYTF
TRBV6-6	TRBJ1-2	CASSPVQTVYGYTF
TRBV7-7	TRBJ1-2	CASSLDGHSKGYTF
TRBV7-9	TRBJ1-1	CASSFTRSTANAFF
TRBV12-5	TRBJ2-1	CASGLVVDRGLEGYNEQFF
TRBV28	TRBJ1-2	CASSLWGAPVGYTF
TRBV28	TRBJ2-1	CASSLGLAGGEQFF
TRBV12-5	TRBJ1-5	CASATGHPNQPQHF
TRBV7-8	TRBJ1-5	CASSLGTGGNQPQHF
TRBV3-1/TRBV3-2	TRBJ1-2	CASSPRSREGYTF
TRBV19	TRBJ1-1	CASSLQQGGGTEAFF
TRBV20-1	TRBJ2-7	CSARQAYEQYF
TRBV7-9	TRBJ1-4	CASSSRTGGTEKLFF
TRBV5-1	TRBJ1-2	CASSLDSQGGLFYGYTF
TRBV5-4	TRBJ1-2	CASSLAGTGYGYTF
TRBV27	TRBJ2-3	CASSLRSGSSTDTQYF
TRBV14	TRBJ1-2	CASSQMTAANYGYTF
TRBV9	TRBJ2-7	CASSVGSGSSYEQYF
TRBV2	TRBJ1-3	CASSGGSGGNTIYF
TRBV28	TRBJ1-3	CASSSIQGTGNTIYF
TRBV27	TRBJ2-7	CASSPGQTYEQYF
TRBV24-1	TRBJ1-4	CATSEGQFGKVGEKLFF
TRBV28	TRBJ2-7	CASSYSELSSYEQYF
TRBV10-3	TRBJ1-4	CAISRGQGRGGEKLFF
TRBV7-8	TRBJ1-6	CASSLWGGNSPLHF
TRBV27	TRBJ2-5	CASSLSGGQETQYF
TRBV3-1/TRBV3-2	TRBJ2-1	CASNLLAGGLNEQFF
TRBV5-6	TRBJ2-5	CASIPSGGPSPETQYF
TRBV7-2	TRBJ1-5	CASSLEVRQGNQPQHF
TRBV7-9	TRBJ1-5	CASSFAKGGSGYQPQHF
TRBV9	TRBJ2-1	CASSVYAGPNNEQFF
TRBV5-1	TRBJ2-3	CASSLVGSRTDTQYF
TRBV11-2	TRBJ1-6	CASSLGGQVRSSPLHF